The rows below give T cell receptor beta chains drawn from one sample of a study of T cell responses to AZD1222 COVID-19 vaccine. Sequencing used immunoSEQ multiplex PCR; TCRdb keeps in-frame clones, though not all of them. The sample lists 130,000 to 150,000 clones, about 90% occurring once. Sequenced here: peripheral blood, sampled on day 0 of AZD1222 vaccination. The receptors were sampled from an adult in good health. Each CDR3 is given with its conserved first and last residue. D genes are given only for firm matches. The size entry is marked missing in some rows and otherwise reads once, few, many or a size class.

D gene	V gene	J gene	clone size	CDR3 length	CDR3 DNA	CDR3 protein
NA	TRBV20-1	TRBJ2-3	NA	11	TGCAGTGCGCATTCCACAGATACGCAGTATTTT	CSAHSTDTQYF
NA	TRBV5-6	TRBJ2-7	NA	13	TGTGCCAGCAGCTTAGGGGGTTCCCACGAGCAGTACTTC	CASSLGGSHEQYF
NA	TRBV11-2	TRBJ1-6	few	13	TGTGCCAGCAGCTCAGGGTATAATTCACCCCTCCACTTT	CASSSGYNSPLHF
NA	TRBV27	TRBJ1-5	NA	13	TGTGCCAGCAGTTTTACAGGGCCTCAGCCCCAGCATTTT	CASSFTGPQPQHF
TRBD1	TRBV20-1	TRBJ2-1	NA	16	TGCAGTGCTAGTCGGCCGGGACAGGGTGCTCGGAATGAGCAGTTCTTC	CSASRPGQGARNEQFF
NA	TRBV9	TRBJ2-2	NA	14	TGTGCCAGCAGTCGGGGTCCCTTTGAAGGGGAGCTGTTTTTT	CASSRGPFEGELFF
NA	TRBV5-1	TRBJ2-5	NA	12	TGCGCCAGCAGCTCGACCCAAGAGACCCAGTACTTC	CASSSTQETQYF
NA	TRBV7-2	TRBJ2-1	NA	14	TGTGCCAGCAGCTTAGATGGCAGGGGATATGAGCAGTTCTTC	CASSLDGRGYEQFF
NA	TRBV3-1/TRBV3-2	TRBJ1-1	NA	12	TGTGCCAGCAGCCAAGTGCGGACTGAAGCTTTCTTT	CASSQVRTEAFF
NA	TRBV9	TRBJ2-1	NA	15	TGTGCCAGCAGCGTAGGCTCTTACTCCTACAATGAGCAGTTCTTC	CASSVGSYSYNEQFF
NA	TRBV7-3	TRBJ1-1	NA	15	TGTGCCAGCAGCTTAAGGGGGGGTGAGGACACTGAAGCTTTCTTT	CASSLRGGEDTEAFF
NA	TRBV7-9	TRBJ2-3	NA	14	TGTGCCAGCAGCTCTAGAGGAGGCACAGATACGCAGTATTTT	CASSSRGGTDTQYF
TRBD2	TRBV7-3	TRBJ2-1	NA	16	TGTGCCAGCAGCGTCTCCGGGACTAGCGGGATCAATGAGCAGTTCTTC	CASSVSGTSGINEQFF
NA	TRBV6-5	TRBJ1-6	NA	14	TGTGCCAGCAGTTACTCCCACGGGGTTCTAGCCCTCCACTTT	CASSYSHGVLALHF
NA	TRBV10-3	TRBJ2-7	once	14	TGTGCCATCAGCCCCCGGGACCAGACCTACGAGCAGTACTTC	CAISPRDQTYEQYF
TRBD1	TRBV2	TRBJ1-6	NA	13	TGTGCCGGCCAGACAGGGCGGAATTCACCCCTCCACTTT	CAGQTGRNSPLHF
NA	TRBV7-2	TRBJ1-3	NA	13	TGTGCCAGCGCGGATCTGGGGGGAAACACCATATATTTT	CASADLGGNTIYF
TRBD1	TRBV29-1	TRBJ2-1	NA	15	TGCAGCGTTACCCTGGGACAGGGGGTCGGAAATGAGCAGTTCTTC	CSVTLGQGVGNEQFF
NA	TRBV18	TRBJ1-6	NA	13	TGTGCCAGCTCACCACACGATGGATCACCCCTCCACTTT	CASSPHDGSPLHF